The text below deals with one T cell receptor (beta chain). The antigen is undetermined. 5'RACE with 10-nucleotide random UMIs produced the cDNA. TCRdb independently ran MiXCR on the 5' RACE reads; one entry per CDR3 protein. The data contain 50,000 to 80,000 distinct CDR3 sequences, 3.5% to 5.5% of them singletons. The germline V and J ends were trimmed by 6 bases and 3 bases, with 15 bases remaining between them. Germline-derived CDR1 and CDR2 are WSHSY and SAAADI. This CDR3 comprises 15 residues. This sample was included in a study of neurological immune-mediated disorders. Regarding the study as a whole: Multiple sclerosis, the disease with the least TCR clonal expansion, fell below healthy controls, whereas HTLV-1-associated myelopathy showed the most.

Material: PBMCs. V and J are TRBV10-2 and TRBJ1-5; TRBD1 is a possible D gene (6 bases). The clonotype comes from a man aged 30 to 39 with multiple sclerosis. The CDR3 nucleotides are TGCGCCAGCAGAGCGGGCAGGGGATACAATCAGCCCCAGCATTTT. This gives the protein CASRAGRGYNQPQHF.